Listed below are T cell receptor beta chains from one sample, sequenced in a study of response to subunit inactivated influenza vaccine. A single record per CDR3 protein comes from TCRdb applying MiXCR to the RT-PCR reads. The sample records 500,000 to 550,000 distinct CDR3 sequences, 7.5% to 8.5% being singletons. Here the sequenced sample was PBMCs from blood, taken 23 months after vaccination. The origin of the receptors is a man between 45 and 75 years old who received an inactivated influenza vaccine. CDR3s include the opening cysteine and the closing phenylalanine or tryptophan. The D gene is left open where the match is weak. Rows may omit the clone size; those that give it use once, few, many or a size class.

>TRBV24-1|few|TRBJ1-6|12|.
CATSDSGSPLHF
TGTGCCACCAGTGATTCCGGGTCACCCCTCCACTTT
>TRBV20-1|few|TRBJ1-1|15|.
CSARDWEVGNTEAFF
TGCAGTGCTAGAGATTGGGAAGTAGGGAACACTGAAGCTTTCTTT
>TRBV12-5|many|TRBJ2-1|13|TRBD1
CASTGQGRGEQFF
TGTGCTAGCACCGGACAGGGGAGGGGTGAGCAGTTCTTC
>TRBV19|.|TRBJ2-6|15|TRBD1
CASTMTGNGANVLTF
TGTGCCAGTACCATGACAGGGAACGGGGCCAACGTCCTGACTTTC
>TRBV4-3|few|TRBJ2-3|19|TRBD2
CASSQDPPGWRGNTDTQYF
TGCGCCAGCAGCCAAGATCCCCCCGGTTGGCGGGGGAACACAGATACGCAGTATTTT
>TRBV20-1|many|TRBJ2-1|14|TRBD2
CSARVSGRNNEQFF
TGCAGTGCTAGAGTTAGCGGGAGAAACAATGAGCAGTTCTTC
>TRBV28|.|TRBJ2-1|15|TRBD2
CASSLFAGGGVEQFF
TGTGCCAGCAGTTTATTTGCGGGGGGGGGCGTTGAGCAGTTCTTC
>TRBV2|few|TRBJ1-5|15|TRBD1
CASSEDRVGGQPQHF
TGTGCCAGCAGTGAGGACAGGGTAGGAGGACAGCCCCAGCATTTT
>TRBV20-1|few|TRBJ2-2|13|.
CSASGRLTGELFF
TGCAGTGCTAGCGGCAGACTCACCGGGGAGCTGTTTTTT
>TRBV12-3/TRBV12-4|few|TRBJ2-1|19|.
CASSLETGTSIGTGNEQFF
TGTGCCAGCAGTTTAGAAACGGGGACTAGTATAGGGACAGGCAATGAGCAGTTCTTC
>TRBV29-1|many|TRBJ1-5|13|.
CSVTAGGNQPQHF
TGCAGCGTTACGGCGGGCGGCAATCAGCCCCAGCATTTT
>TRBV2|.|TRBJ1-2|13|TRBD1
CASSEPGGYGYTF
TGTGCCAGCAGTGAACCAGGGGGCTATGGCTACACCTTC
>TRBV21-1|many|TRBJ2-7|17|.
CASSKDKHQPGSGEQYF
TGTGCCAGCAGCAAGGACAAGCACCAACCTGGGTCGGGGGAGCAGTACTTC
>TRBV3-1|.|TRBJ2-2|17|.
CACTQEVLQSLTGELFF
TGTGCCTGCACCCAGGAGGTCCTCCAGTCTCTAACCGGGGAGCTGTTTTTT
>TRBV5-5|many|TRBJ2-5|14|TRBD1
CASSLGQVQETQYF
TGTGCCAGCAGCTTAGGACAGGTGCAAGAGACCCAGTACTTC
>TRBV7-9|.|TRBJ1-2|15|.
CASSLEQRPNYGYTF
TGTGCCAGCAGCTTAGAGCAGAGACCTAACTATGGCTACACCTTC
>TRBV20-1|many|TRBJ2-3|16|TRBD2
CSARGGGSVRTDTQYF
TGCAGTGCTAGAGGGGGAGGGTCGGTCCGCACAGATACGCAGTATTTT
>TRBV19|.|TRBJ2-7|14|.
CASSPVGSSYEQYF
TGTGCCAGTAGCCCTGTCGGGAGCTCCTACGAGCAGTACTTC